Listed here are 26 T cell receptor beta chains from one sample, sequenced in a study of tumor-infiltrating lymphocytes in primary liver carcinoma. The roughly 17-32 mg bulk tissue piece was not sorted before simultaneous RNA and DNA extraction. A constant-region primer primed TCR beta cDNA synthesis from around 500 ng of total RNA. Three nested multiplex PCR rounds of slightly modified ARM-PCR generated TCR beta libraries. Primers for the first two PCR rounds were TRBV1-TRBV30 forward primers and a C-beta reverse primer (about 9 cycles per round). TCRdb redid the calling of the multiplex PCR reads with MiXCR, one entry per CDR3 protein. The sample has about 110,000 distinct CDR3 sequences, 55% to 65% seen once. Sequences were obtained from liver tumor tissue from sampling region 1. The subset is: tumor region T1, superior pole. Receptors were obtained from a woman aged 55-69 years with primary liver carcinoma and hepatitis B virus infection.

This clonotype ranks as medium-sized. V is TRBV11-2 and J is TRBJ2-1; maybe TRBD2 (5 bases). This CDR3 comprises 12 residues. From germline, CDR1 is SGHAT and CDR2 FQNNGV. Trimming took off 4 bases at V and 15 bases at J, with 16 bases between the two ends. The CDR3 bases are TGTGCCAGCAGCTCCCCTGTGGAGGTTCGGTTCTTC. Amino acid sequence: CASSSPVEVRFF.

Regarding this clonotype: One end of the junction fails to match germline, which may point to a read error. This rearrangement joins TRBV6-5 to TRBJ2-1, with TRBD1 matching over 8 bases. CDR1 is MNHEY, CDR2 SVGAGI, per germline. The CDR3 is 14 amino acids. CDR3 protein: CASSLDRVLAGHFF. CDR3 in DNA: TGCGCCAGCAGTTTGGACAGGGTCTTGGCCGGGCACTTCTTC.

This clonotype was detected a few times. The rearrangement uses TRBV28 and TRBJ2-3; maybe TRBD2 (7 bases). Germline V gives CDR1 MDHEN, CDR2 SYDVKM. This CDR3 has 15 residues. The ends were cut back, 3 bases at V and 3 bases at J, with 13 bases in the middle. The CDR3 bases are TGTGCCAGCAGTTTCGGCAGGGGAGGGACAGATACGCAGTATTTT. Translating gives CASSFGRGGTDTQYF.

About this clonotype itself: Given a much more abundant clone one base away, this may be a read error. The chain is built from TRBV6-7 and TRBJ1-1; D may be TRBD1 (6 bases). TRBV6-7 is recorded as an ORF, its role being uncertain. Trimming took off 10 bases at V and 8 bases at J, with 14 bases between the two ends. There are 11 residues in the CDR3. DNA of the CDR3: TGTGCCAACAACAACAGGGCGGAAGCTTTCTTT. This gives the protein CANNNRAEAFF.

Worth noting for this clonotype: A much larger clone differs by one base, so this may be a read error. The chain uses TRBV29-1 and TRBJ2-7; tentative D call: TRBD2 (5 bases). Germline lookup yields CDR1 SQVTM and CDR2 ANQGSEA. The CDR3 sequence is 14 residues long. V was clipped by 1 base and J by 2 bases, with 12 bases between them. DNA of the CDR3: TGCAGCGTTGAAGTACTAGTGGGAACCTACGAGCAGTACTTC. It translates to CSVEVLVGTYEQYF.

With regard to this clonotype: A much bigger clone sits one base away, suggesting this may be a read error. The V call is TRBV12-5, the J call TRBJ1-1; D is uncertain. This CDR3 spans 15 amino acids. CDR1 is LGHNT, CDR2 FRNRAP, per germline. The CDR3 spells CARGLPFTGDTEAFF. The CDR3 DNA follows: TGTGCTAGAGGTTTGCCCTTTACTGGGGACACTGAAGCTTTCTTT. Variable domain in full (rest from reference TRBV12-5 and TRBJ1-1): DARVTQTPRHKVTEMGQEVTMRCQPILGHNTVFWYRQTMMQGLELLAYFRNRAPLDDSGMPKDRFSAEMPDATLATLKIQPSEPRDSAVYFCARGLPFTGDTEAFFGQGTRLTVV.

With respect to this clonotype: At one end, the junction sequence differs from germline, possibly due to a read error. V and J are TRBV7-8 and TRBJ2-1; D assignment may be TRBD1 or TRBD2 (5 bases each). The CDR3 is made up of 15 amino acids. The germline CDR1 and CDR2 sequences are SGHVS and FQNEAQ. In nucleotides, the CDR3 is TGTGCCAGCAGCTTAGCTGGGACGGGGTACAATGAGCGGTTCTTC. This sequence encodes CASSLAGTGYNERFF.

As concerns this clonotype: A much larger clonotype is one base distant, so this may be a read error. The V gene is TRBV12-3 or TRBV12-4, the J gene TRBJ2-7, with D possibly matching TRBD1 (6 bases). The CDR3 loop spans 13 amino acids. In nucleotides, the CDR3 is TGTGCCAGCAGTTTCGACAGGAGGTACGATCAGTACTTC. Translated: CASSFDRRYDQYF.

This clonotype was found a few times. With a much larger clone just one base away, this may be a read error. The rearrangement uses TRBV5-1 and TRBJ1-2; TRBD1 matches at 7 bases. This CDR3 spans 13 amino acids. Germline CDR1 and CDR2: SGHRS and YFSETQ. The CDR3, as DNA: TGCGCCAACAGCTTGGAGGGGGCCAGTGGCTACACCTTC. It encodes CANSLEGASGYTF.

This clonotype occurred a few times. The chain is built from TRBV7-8 and TRBJ2-3, with 10 nucleotides matching TRBD1. CDR1 and CDR2 (germline): SGHVS, FQNEAQ. The trim removed 4 bases at V and 1 base at J, leaving 5 bases unmatched. The CDR3 has 16 residues. The CDR3 sequence: CASSSTGTGGTDTQYF. The DNA for the CDR3 is TGTGCCAGCAGCTCGACCGGGACAGGGGGCACAGATACGCAGTATTTT.

Note on this clonotype: Sequence at one end of the junction differs from germline and may be a read error. The DNA of the CDR3 is TGTGCCAGCAGCTGGGAGGACAATTCCTACGTGCAGTACTTC. Translating it yields CASSWEDNSYVQYF. The chain is built from TRBV11-1 and TRBJ2-7, with a weak D call TRBD2 (6 bases). Germline lookup yields CDR1 SGHAT and CDR2 FQDESV (reference sequence). This CDR3 has 14 residues.

This clonotype has more than one count but fewer than ten. J is TRBJ2-5 and V is TRBV7-9; no reliable D call. Looked up from germline, CDR1 is SEHNR and CDR2 is FQNEAQ (reference sequence). The ends were cut back, 3 bases at V and 5 bases at J, with 13 bases in the middle. The CDR3 extends over 14 amino acids. DNA for the CDR3: TGTGCCAGCAGCTTTTTATCTCATAAGGAGACCCAGTACTTC. Translation gives CASSFLSHKETQYF.

V is TRBV29-1 and J is TRBJ2-1; D perhaps matches TRBD1 (6 bases). The CDR3 runs 13 residues. Germline V CDR1 and CDR2: SQVTM, ANQGSEA. Trimming shortened V by 5 bases and J by 6 bases, and 14 bases separated the two germline ends. The CDR3 DNA sequence: TGCAGCGTTCCCGGGACATGGGGCAATGAGCAGTTCTTC. Its translation is CSVPGTWGNEQFF.

This clonotype was detected a few times. The V and J genes are TRBV28 and TRBJ1-1, with D possibly matching TRBD1 (6 bases). Trimming shortened V by 2 bases and J by 8 bases, and 9 bases separated the two germline ends. The germline V gene has CDR1 MDHEN and CDR2 SYDVKM. The CDR3 loop spans 12 amino acids. The CDR3 nucleotides read TGTGCCAGCAGTTTAGGGGGGCGAGAAGCTTTCTTT. Translation gives CASSLGGREAFF.

As regards this clonotype: Given a much more abundant clone one base away, this may be a read error. This rearrangement joins TRBV10-2 to TRBJ2-7; a possible D gene is TRBD2 (7 bases). CDR1 WSHSY and CDR2 SAAADI come from the germline V gene. The CDR3 extends over 14 amino acids. CDR3 protein: CASRGGGLKYGQYF. The CDR3 nucleotides read TGCGCCAGCAGGGGAGGGGGACTCAAATACGGGCAGTACTTC.

In its sample, this clonotype was seen many times. The chain carries TRBV12-3 or TRBV12-4 and TRBJ2-7; 8 nucleotides agree with TRBD2. J gave up 9 bases and V 2 bases, and 6 bases lay outside the gene matches. CDR3 length: 13 amino acids. The CDR3 loop reads CASSLTSGTAQYF. The CDR3, as DNA: TGTGCCAGCAGTTTAACTAGCGGTACCGCGCAGTACTTC.

This clonotype was seen only a few times. The chain combines TRBV5-1 with TRBJ2-5; the match to TRBD2 covers 7 bases. CDR3 length equals 16 residues. V trimming: 0 bases; J trimming: 4 bases; junction bases outside the gene matches: 9. CDR1 is SGHRS and CDR2 is YFSETQ in the germline V gene. The CDR3 here is CASSLATGLLRETQYF. CDR3 sequence (DNA): TGCGCCAGCAGCTTGGCAACGGGACTACTTCGAGAGACCCAGTACTTC.

Notes on this clonotype: With a much larger clone just one base away, this may be a read error. This CDR3 is missing its conserved last phenylalanine or tryptophan, likely due to a read error. The chain is built from TRBV14 and TRBJ2-7; no definite D call. The CDR3 has 16 residues. CDR1 is SGHDN and CDR2 is FVKESK in the germline V gene. Trimming took 0 bases from V and 7 from J, leaving 19 bases between them. As DNA, the CDR3 is TGTGCCAGCAGCCAAGATGGGGTGGGTCCCGTGCTAGAGCAGTACCTC. Its translation is CASSQDGVGPVLEQYL.

As for this clonotype: One base away lies a much larger clone, so this may be a sequencing read error. The V and J genes are TRBV6-1 and TRBJ1-5, with 7 bases lining up with TRBD1. Germline-derived CDR1 and CDR2 are MNHNS and SASEGT. There are 14 residues in the CDR3. The CDR3, as DNA: TGTGCCAGCAGTGATTACAGGGGCAATCAGGCCCAGCATTTT. Translating it yields CASSDYRGNQAQHF.

CDR3 region: CASIAGRNTNTGELFF. For the CDR3, the DNA is TGTGCCAGCATCGCCGGACGCAATACGAACACCGGGGAGCTGTTTTTT. V and J are TRBV11-2 and TRBJ2-2; D gene uncertain. There are 16 residues in the CDR3. V was cut by 7 bases and J by 0 bases, with 15 bases left in between. CDR1 is SGHAT, CDR2 FQNNGV, per germline.

On this clonotype itself: Possible read error: a much larger clone is one base away. This sequence joins TRBV12-3 or TRBV12-4 and TRBJ2-3; D call uncertain. The CDR3 totals 12 residues. The V end lost 4 bases, the J end lost 6 bases, and 8 bases lay between the germline ends. The CDR3 coding sequence is TGTGCCAGCAGTTCGAATATTGATACGCAGTATTTT. Translating gives CASSSNIDTQYF.

This clonotype was found a few times. This may be a read error: a much more frequent sequence differs by one nucleotide. The chain combines TRBV5-4 with TRBJ2-1; D not certain. V was cut by 4 bases and J by 6 bases, with 20 bases left in between. CDR1 is SGHNT, CDR2 YYREEE, per germline (reference sequence). This CDR3 has 16 amino acids. The CDR3 bases are TGTGCCAGCAGCAGCCCCGGGTCAGGAGTTTCCAATGAGCAGTTCTTC. It encodes CASSSPGSGVSNEQFF.

In the case of this clonotype: A much larger clonotype is one base distant, so this may be a read error. The chain has TRBV6-5 and TRBJ1-2, with 10 bases identical to TRBD1. Germline V lookup: CDR1 MNHEY, CDR2 SVGAGI. This CDR3 contains 14 residues. CDR3 amino acids: CPSSSTGGASGYTF. The CDR3 coding sequence is TGTCCCAGCAGTTCGACAGGGGGCGCAAGTGGCTACACCTTC.

Turning to this clonotype: One junction end does not reproduce the germline sequence, and a read error may be involved. The chain joins TRBV4-1 to TRBJ2-3; no clear D gene. Germline CDR1 is MGHRA and CDR2 is YSYEKL. The CDR3 runs 14 residues. The CDR3 sequence: CASSQEFLVDTQFF. The CDR3 nucleotides read TGCGCCAGCAGCCAAGAATTTTTGGTAGATACGCAATTTTTT.

About this clonotype: The conserved closing phenylalanine or tryptophan is absent in this CDR3, likely reflecting a read error. The CDR3 region has the DNA TGTGCCAGCAGGTCCCGGGGGCCGCGGACCATGGGCAATGAGCAGTTCTCC. Amino acid sequence: CASRSRGPRTMGNEQFS. The gene calls are TRBV11-3 and TRBJ2-1; TRBD1 or TRBD2 may be the D gene (6 bases each). V was trimmed by 6 bases and J by 6 bases, leaving 24 bases between them. CDR3 length equals 17 residues. CDR1 and CDR2 (germline): SGHNT, YENEEA.

Of note for this clonotype: At one of its ends the junction is not consistent with the germline gene, which may arise from a read error. This rearrangement joins TRBV6-5 to TRBJ1-1, with unresolved D. The germline gives CDR1 MNHEY, CDR2 SVGAGI. The CDR3 runs to 15 residues. CDR3 in DNA: TGTGCCAGCAGAATAAGGAGAAGGATGAACATTGAAGCTTTCTTT. As protein: CASRIRRRMNIEAFF.